This section outlines one TCR beta chain sequence together with its context. The antigen is not known. This specimen comes from a study of cytomegalovirus exposure and HLA in healthy donors. It was with 60 Vbeta and 13 Jbeta primers that the PCR ran. The repertoire was sequenced with immunoSEQ multiplex PCR; TCRdb's copy has only in-frame clones and lacks some. The sample carries about 100,000 clones, around 76% recorded once. General study findings and limits: A later analysis showed HLA-associated TCR beta chains outstripping equally common others in clonal expansion.

At sampling all donors were nominally healthy, likely with unrecorded immune exposures. CDR1 and CDR2 from the germline V gene are SQVTM and ANQGSEA. This CDR3 region has 13 residues. V shed 4 bases and J shed 4 bases, with 13 bases lying between them. The sequencing input was PBMCs. The chain links TRBV29-1 to TRBJ2-5; possible D gene TRBD2, 7 bases. The receptor was derived from a woman aged 45-65 years in good health and CMV-seropositive. The CDR3 region has the DNA TGCAGCGTTGGAGGGGGGGGCCTAGAGACCCAGTACTTC. Protein: CSVGGGGLETQYF.